One sample yielded the 29 T cell receptor beta chains listed below, sequenced in a study of cytomegalovirus exposure and HLA in healthy donors. The PCR used 60 Vbeta and 13 Jbeta primers. Some clones are missing from TCRdb's copy, which holds only in-frame ones; the method was immunoSEQ multiplex PCR. The sample yields around 190,000 clones, more than 75% seen once. Input material: PBMCs. The receptors were sampled from a woman between 25 and 40 years old in good health and CMV-seropositive.

V is TRBV7-2 and J is TRBJ2-7; perhaps TRBD2 as D (5 bases). From germline, CDR1 is SGHTA and CDR2 FQGNSA. The CDR3 contains 12 residues. V lost 5 bases, J lost 4 bases, and 9 bases lay in between. CDR3 sequence reads: CASSASRYEQYF. CDR3 coding DNA: TGTGCCAGCAGCGCTAGCCGATACGAGCAGTACTTC.

V and J are TRBV28 and TRBJ1-5, with a tentative D call TRBD1 (6 bases). V was pared by 4 bases and J by 6 bases, with 16 bases between. The germline CDR1 and CDR2 sequences are MDHEN and SYDVKM. CDR3 length equals 15 residues. This CDR3 reads CASSSTGLSGQPQHF. In nucleotides, the CDR3 is TGTGCCAGCAGTTCTACAGGGCTGTCCGGTCAGCCCCAGCATTTT.

The chain joins TRBV6-5 to TRBJ2-7; 9 nucleotides align to TRBD2. Trimming removed 3 bases from V and 6 bases from J; junction bases left unmatched: 3. Germline assignment: CDR1 MNHEY and CDR2 SVGAGI. The CDR3 is 13 amino acids. The CDR3 region has the DNA TGTGCCAGCAGTTATAGCGGGAGTGGCGAGCAGTACTTC. It specifies CASSYSGSGEQYF.

The chain couples TRBV27 to TRBJ2-7; no reliable D call. V was pared by 9 bases and J by 2 bases, with 23 bases between. CDR3 length: 16 residues. The V gene's germline CDR1 is MNHEY and CDR2 SMNVEV (reference sequence). The CDR3 region is CASVRTLGPAAYEQYF. In DNA, the CDR3 is TGTGCCAGTGTTCGAACCCTCGGCCCGGCGGCCTACGAGCAGTACTTC.

The V call is TRBV7-8, the J call TRBJ1-1; D may be TRBD1 (5 bases). The germline CDR1 and CDR2 sequences are SGHVS and FQNEAQ. V was cut by 5 bases and J by 1 base, with 11 bases left in between. This CDR3 has 14 amino acids. The CDR3, as DNA: TGTGCCAGCAGCATAAGAGACAGGAACACTGAAGCTTTCTTT. Encoded protein: CASSIRDRNTEAFF.

By sample fraction, this clone is medium-sized. The chain couples TRBV11-2 to TRBJ2-7, with TRBD2 matching over 7 bases. This CDR3 comprises 15 residues. Germline V gene lookup returns CDR1 SGHAT and CDR2 FQNNGV. V shed 1 base and J 2 bases; nucleotides not matched to a gene: 5. The CDR3 DNA reads TGTGCCAGCAGCTTAGGGGGAGGGGCCCCCTACGAGCAGTACTTC. Its translation is CASSLGGGAPYEQYF.

V usage is TRBV10-3 and J usage is TRBJ2-1, with a tentative D call TRBD1 (6 bases). This CDR3 is 14 amino acids long. Germline CDR1 and CDR2: ENHRY and SYGVKD. V was shortened by 3 bases and J by 2 bases, with 8 bases between the two germline ends. The CDR3 DNA is TGTGCCATCAGTGAAAGGGGGACCTACAATGAGCAGTTCTTC. It translates to CAISERGTYNEQFF.

The chain combines TRBV9 with TRBJ2-2; D remains unclear. Trimming took off 0 bases at V and 1 base at J, with 13 bases between the two ends. The germline CDR1 and CDR2 sequences are SGDLS and YYNGEE. The CDR3 is 17 amino acids. CDR3 DNA: TGTGCCAGCAGCGTAGATGTAGAGGCCCAGAACACCGGGGAGCTGTTTTTT. Translating it yields CASSVDVEAQNTGELFF.

The chain recombines TRBV29-1 with TRBJ2-6; tentative D call: TRBD2 (6 bases). V was clipped by 1 base and J by 0 bases, with 7 bases between them. The CDR3 consists of 15 residues. Germline loops: CDR1 SQVTM, CDR2 ANQGSEA. In DNA, the CDR3 is TGCAGCGTTGAAGGGAGGGACTCTGGGGCCAACGTCCTGACTTTC. Translated, it gives CSVEGRDSGANVLTF.

The V gene is TRBV4-2, the J gene TRBJ2-5; TRBD1 agrees at 11 bases. The CDR3 runs 16 residues. The V gene's germline CDR1 is LGHNA and CDR2 YNFKEQ. V lost 0 bases to trimming and J lost 5 bases; unmatched junction nucleotides: 5. The CDR3 is CASSQEVGTGGETQYF. CDR3 DNA sequence: TGTGCCAGCAGCCAAGAGGTGGGGACAGGGGGTGAGACCCAGTACTTC.

This chain links TRBV9 with TRBJ1-2, with D perhaps matching TRBD1 (5 bases). The germline gives CDR1 SGDLS, CDR2 YYNGEE. The germline V and J ends were trimmed by 0 bases and 7 bases, with 16 bases remaining between them. This CDR3 is built from 15 residues. The CDR3 coding sequence is TGTGCCAGCAGCGTAGTGGGGGGACCTTCCAGTGGCTACACCTTC. It is translated as CASSVVGGPSSGYTF. The entire variable domain, with the rest obtained from reference TRBV9 and TRBJ1-2, is as follows: DSGVTQTPKHLITATGQRVTLRCSPRSGDLSVYWYQQSLDQGLQFLIQYYNGEERAKGNILERFSAQQFPDLHSELNLSSLELGDSALYFCASSVVGGPSSGYTFGSGTRLTVV.

This chain links TRBV10-3 with TRBJ1-5, with 10 bases aligning to TRBD1. Per germline, CDR1 ENHRY and CDR2 SYGVKD. The CDR3 loop spans 17 amino acids. Trimming took 4 bases from V and 5 from J; bases not matched to a gene: 11. CDR3 protein: CAISAYRGQGRDQPQHF. For the CDR3, the DNA is TGTGCCATCAGTGCTTACCGGGGACAGGGGCGCGATCAGCCCCAGCATTTT.

V and J are TRBV30 and TRBJ2-2, with D unresolved. This CDR3 has 15 amino acids. The V end lost 0 bases, the J end lost 2 bases, and 10 bases lay between the germline ends. The germline gives CDR1 GTSNPN, CDR2 SVGIG (reference sequence). The CDR3 loop reads CAWSVPSPNTGELFF. CDR3 nucleotides: TGTGCCTGGAGTGTACCCAGTCCTAACACCGGGGAGCTGTTTTTT. The entire variable domain, with the rest obtained from reference TRBV30 and TRBJ2-2, is as follows: SQTIHQWPATLVQPVGSPLSLECTVEGTSNPNLYWYRQAAGRGLQLLFYSVGIGQISSEVPQNLSASRPQDRQFILSSKKLLLSDSGFYLCAWSVPSPNTGELFFGEGSRLTVL.

V usage is TRBV28 and J usage is TRBJ1-5; D call uncertain. The germline V gene has CDR1 MDHEN and CDR2 SYDVKM. The CDR3 is made up of 12 amino acids. Deletions cut 7 bases from V and 3 bases from J, with 7 bases between. As DNA, the CDR3 is TGTGCCAGCAAAATCCTCAATCAGCCCCAGCATTTT. It yields the protein CASKILNQPQHF.

The V gene is TRBV28, the J gene TRBJ1-2, with TRBD1 matching over 9 bases. Germline V gene lookup returns CDR1 MDHEN and CDR2 SYDVKM. This CDR3 spans 15 amino acids. Trimming removed 2 bases from V and 4 bases from J; junction bases left unmatched: 5. CDR3 residues: CASSLTGGAGYGYTF. As DNA, the CDR3 is TGTGCCAGCAGTTTAACAGGGGGCGCAGGCTATGGCTACACCTTC.

The genes are TRBV5-1 and TRBJ1-2; no reliable D call. Trimming removed 4 bases at V and 4 bases at J, with 17 bases between. Per germline, CDR1 SGHRS and CDR2 YFSETQ. The CDR3 extends over 15 amino acids. CDR3 residues: CASSRLGQEGYGYTF. The DNA for the CDR3 is TGCGCCAGCAGCAGATTAGGGCAGGAGGGCTATGGCTACACCTTC.

The chain couples TRBV19 to TRBJ1-5; 8 bases agree with TRBD1. The CDR3 has 14 residues. Germline V lookup: CDR1 LNHDA, CDR2 SQIVND (reference sequence). V shed 5 bases, J shed 6 bases, and the junction held 6 bases outside the gene matches. CDR3 bases: TGTGCCAGTAGTGGGACAGGCGGGGGTCAGCCCCAGCATTTT. It specifies CASSGTGGGQPQHF.

The rearrangement uses TRBV27 and TRBJ2-7, with 7 bases matching TRBD2. Germline V lookup: CDR1 MNHEY, CDR2 SMNVEV (reference sequence). The CDR3 extends over 14 amino acids. V lost 5 bases to trimming and J lost 2 bases; unmatched junction nucleotides: 6. Here the CDR3 DNA reads TGTGCCAGCAGTGGGGGGAGGGGAGCCTACGAGCAGTACTTC. Protein sequence: CASSGGRGAYEQYF.

This chain joins TRBV15 and TRBJ2-2; 7 bases align to TRBD1. Germline values: CDR1 LNHNV, CDR2 YYDKDF (reference sequence). The V gene end was trimmed by 5 bases and the J gene end by 1 base; junction bases not matched to a gene: 10. The length of the CDR3 is 17 residues. The CDR3 nucleotides are TGTGCCACCAGCGGACCCTATGACAGGGAGAACACCGGGGAGCTGTTTTTT. Amino acid sequence: CATSGPYDRENTGELFF.

In its sample, this clone was seen once. The chain joins TRBV7-9 to TRBJ2-5; no clear D gene. V was trimmed by 1 base and J by 0 bases, leaving 6 bases between them. The CDR3 is made up of 14 amino acids. Germline values: CDR1 SEHNR, CDR2 FQNEAQ (reference sequence). This CDR3 reads CASSLGHYQETQYF. In nucleotides, the CDR3 is TGTGCCAGCAGCTTAGGCCACTACCAAGAGACCCAGTACTTC. Full variable domain (outside the CDR3, taken from reference TRBV7-9 and TRBJ2-5): DTGVSQNPRHKITKRGQNVTFRCDPISEHNRLYWYRQTLGQGPEFLTYFQNEAQLEKSRLLSDRFSAERPKGSFSTLEIQRTEQGDSAMYLCASSLGHYQETQYFGPGTRLLVL.

The V and J genes are TRBV7-2 and TRBJ2-3, with D possibly matching TRBD2 (6 bases). The CDR3 runs to 15 residues. In germline, CDR1 is SGHTA, CDR2 FQGNSA. The V end was cut by 3 bases, the J end by 6 bases, with 16 bases between. The CDR3 nucleotides are TGTGCCAGCAGCTTGGAATCGGGAGCGCGGGATACGCAGTATTTT. Protein product: CASSLESGARDTQYF.

This chain uses TRBV12-1 with TRBJ2-7; TRBD2 is taken as the D call from the table, unchecked against the DNA. TRBV12-1 is flagged as a pseudogene. CDR3 length: 14 amino acids. CDR3 in DNA: TGTGCCAGCAGTTCGTCCGAGAGTTCCTACGAGCAGTACTTC. Translated, it gives CASSSSESSYEQYF.

This rearrangement joins TRBV9 to TRBJ1-5; 7 bases match TRBD1. The germline V gene has CDR1 SGDLS and CDR2 YYNGEE. CDR3 length equals 18 residues. Trimming removed 6 bases from V and 1 base from J; junction bases left unmatched: 16. As DNA, the CDR3 is TGTGCCAGCACCCCGCCCGACAGGGTAGGGGAGAGCAATCAGCCCCAGCATTTT. Translated: CASTPPDRVGESNQPQHF.

The chain combines TRBV6-5 with TRBJ2-5; TRBD1 agrees at 10 bases. CDR3 size: 14 residues. CDR1 is MNHEY and CDR2 is SVGAGI in the germline V gene. Trimming cost V 5 bases and J 5 bases; bases outside gene matches: 5. The CDR3 DNA is TGTGCCAGCAGTACCGGGGGACAGGGGGAGACCCAGTACTTC. It is translated as CASSTGGQGETQYF.

The genes are TRBV5-1 and TRBJ1-3; no firm D call. The V gene lost 4 bases and the J gene lost 4 bases, with 12 bases spanning the gap. This CDR3 comprises 14 residues. The germline V gene has CDR1 SGHRS and CDR2 YFSETQ. The CDR3, as DNA: TGCGCCAGCAGCACCCGGGATCGGGGAAACACCATATATTTT. It yields the protein CASSTRDRGNTIYF.

The chain recombines TRBV7-9 with TRBJ2-1, with 8 bases matching TRBD1. The length of the CDR3 is 14 residues. The J segment lost 2 bases and the V segment lost 9 bases, leaving 6 bases of the junction unmatched. CDR1 and CDR2 (germline): SEHNR, FQNEAQ (reference sequence). In DNA, the CDR3 is TGTGCCAGTCCAGAGGACAGGGCCTACAATGAGCAGTTCTTC. Translated, it gives CASPEDRAYNEQFF.

Here the CDR3 DNA reads TGTGCCAGCACCCGACAGGGCGGCAATCAGCCCCAGCATTTT. It codes for CASTRQGGNQPQHF. The chain employs TRBV28 and TRBJ1-5; 7 bases line up with TRBD1. Germline V gives CDR1 MDHEN, CDR2 SYDVKM. This CDR3 has 14 amino acids. V lost 7 bases to trimming and J lost 2 bases; unmatched junction nucleotides: 5. Based on the CDR3 plus reference TRBV28 and TRBJ1-5, the full variable domain is DVKVTQSSRYLVKRTGEKVFLECVQDMDHENMFWYRQDPGLGLRLIYFSYDVKMKEKGDIPEGYSVSREKKERFSLILESASTNQTSMYLCASTRQGGNQPQHFGDGTRLSIL.

J is TRBJ1-1 and V is TRBV5-4; possibly TRBD1 for D (5 bases). The germline gives CDR1 SGHNT, CDR2 YYREEE (reference sequence). The CDR3 has 13 amino acids. The ends were cut back, 5 bases at V and 3 bases at J, with 11 bases in the middle. The CDR3 region is CASRLWGDTEAFF. The CDR3 region has the DNA TGTGCCAGCAGACTGTGGGGGGACACTGAAGCTTTCTTT. The whole variable domain, remainder taken from reference TRBV5-4 and TRBJ1-1, is ETGVTQSPTHLIKTRGQQVTLRCSSQSGHNTVSWYQQALGQGPQFIFQYYREEENGRGNFPPRFSGLQFPNYSSELNVNALELDDSALYLCASRLWGDTEAFFGQGTRLTVV.

This clone was picked up one time. The rearrangement links TRBV14 to TRBJ1-6; possible D gene TRBD1, 5 bases. Germline V gives CDR1 SGHDN, CDR2 FVKESK. The CDR3 length is 14 residues. V was clipped by 1 base and J by 10 bases, with 11 bases between them. CDR3 coding DNA: TGTGCCAGCAGCCAAGTGGGGGGAAGCTCACCCCTCCACTTT. Its translation is CASSQVGGSSPLHF.